The present TCR beta chain was sequenced within a study of radiotherapy plus CTLA-4 blockade in lung cancer. About the study: Patients showed objective responses in about 20% of cases and disease control in 25% to 40%.

The CDR3 sequence is 14 residues long. With 4 bases removed from V and 6 bases from J, the gap between germline ends came to 15 bases. The V gene's germline CDR1 is SNHLY and CDR2 FYNNEI. Notes on this clone: Its antigen is undetermined.

The assay was immunoSEQ multiplex PCR, and TCRdb's table has in-frame clones only and misses some. The sample has 90,000 to 100,000 clones; under 85% are singletons. Broader study findings: Reported findings show early blood T cell clone dynamics, with interferon-beta, best predicted response. Some TCR clones had been derived from tumors. These clones expanded in peripheral blood after radiotherapy plus ipilimumab.

Treatment of patients with chemo-refractory metastatic non-small-cell lung cancer consisted of focal radiation plus CTLA-4 blockade with ipilimumab. This clonotype originated in a human donor with non-small cell lung cancer who had a partial response to radiotherapy plus ipilimumab. Some clones in this sample may be carry-over from other donors' samples. The sample consisted of peripheral blood, taken from a patient treated with radiotherapy plus ipilimumab. The V and J genes are TRBV2 and TRBJ1-2; D is undetermined. The CDR3 region is CASSARAGLDGYTF. The CDR3 DNA follows: TGTGCCAGCAGTGCCCGGGCGGGGTTGGATGGCTACACCTTC.